This TCR beta chain was found in a study of CD8 T cells in ankylosing spondylitis (dated by TCRdb to the late 2010s). Looking at the study overall: T cell receptor beta repertoires were profiled in healthy donors and ankylosing spondylitis patients so that disease-linked TCR variants could be found. In total, the full study cohort was made up of nearly 110 healthy donors and 25 to 30 ankylosing spondylitis patients. Peripheral blood samples were taken, and synovial fluid was additionally collected from ankylosing spondylitis patients. Beyond this particular receptor, the publication reports: The disease-linked clones had a CD8+ phenotype and were found at relatively low frequencies in peripheral blood. According to the report, matched synovial fluid samples from ankylosing spondylitis patients were significantly enriched for the disease-linked clones. Blood from ankylosing spondylitis patients appeared to be characterized by a TCR beta motif made up of fewer than ten highly homologous amino acid variants. Some motif variants were previously reported in synovial fluid and blood of reactive arthritis patients, suggesting common disease-initiation mechanisms.

This clonotype came up many times. Its antigen remains undetermined. There are no base qualities to consult, and no much larger clone falls within one base. The reads were generated on an Illumina HiSeq 2500. Quantitative 5'-RACE with molecular barcodes was the method used to prepare the TCR beta libraries. The authors' analysis ran thus. A new computational method, built on a probabilistic model of VDJ rearrangement, was used to identify disease-linked TCR variants. TCRdb handled the public reads itself, with Q25 trimming in fastp and clone calling in MiXCR, and kept productive beta chains. A single entry per CDR3 protein holds the most common genes and DNA from its merged rows. The V and J calls were determined by TCRdb, not by the authors. The sample table holds approximately 520,000 distinct CDR3 sequences, of which approximately 5.3% were seen once. Clones ranked in the top ten supply around 3.5% of the sample.

CDR3 length: 13 amino acids, cysteine to phenylalanine. Only CDR3 DNA is held: 39 bases, read in frame from base 1. CDR1 SGHRS and CDR2 YFSETQ are derived from the germline V gene. V trim: 4 bases; J trim: 4 bases; unmatched bases: 3. Sequenced: blood, either unsorted or a sorted T cell fraction (not recorded which). The chain is assembled from TRBV5-1 and TRBJ1-1, and TRBD1 matches 8 of the central bases. The clonotype was recovered from a male donor with ankylosing spondylitis. In nucleotide form, the sequence is TGCGCCAGCAGCGAACAGGGGGGCACTGAAGCTTTCTTT. Its protein reads: CASSEQGGTEAFF.